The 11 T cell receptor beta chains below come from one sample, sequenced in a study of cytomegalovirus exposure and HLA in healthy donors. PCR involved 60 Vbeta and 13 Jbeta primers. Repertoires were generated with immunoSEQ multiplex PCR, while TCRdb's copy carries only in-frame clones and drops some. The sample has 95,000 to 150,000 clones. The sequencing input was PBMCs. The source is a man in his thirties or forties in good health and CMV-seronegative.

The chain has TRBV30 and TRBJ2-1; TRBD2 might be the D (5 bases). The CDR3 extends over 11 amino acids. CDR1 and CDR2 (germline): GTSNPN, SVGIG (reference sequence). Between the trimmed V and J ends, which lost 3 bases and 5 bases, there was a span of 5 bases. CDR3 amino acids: CAWRTNNEQFF. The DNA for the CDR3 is TGTGCCTGGAGGACTAACAATGAGCAGTTCTTC.

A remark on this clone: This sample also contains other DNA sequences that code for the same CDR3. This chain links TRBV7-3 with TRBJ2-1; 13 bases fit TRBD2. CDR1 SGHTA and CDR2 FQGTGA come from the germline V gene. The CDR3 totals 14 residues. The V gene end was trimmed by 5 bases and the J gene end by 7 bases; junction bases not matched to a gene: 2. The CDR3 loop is CASSPGLAGNEQFF. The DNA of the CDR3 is TGTGCCAGCAGCCCGGGACTAGCGGGGAATGAGCAGTTCTTC. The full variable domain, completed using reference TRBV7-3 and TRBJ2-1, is GAGVSQTPSNKVTEKGKYVELRCDPISGHTALYWYRQSLGQGPEFLIYFQGTGAADDSGLPNDRFFAVRPEGSVSTLKIQRTERGDSAVYLCASSPGLAGNEQFFGPGTRLTVL.

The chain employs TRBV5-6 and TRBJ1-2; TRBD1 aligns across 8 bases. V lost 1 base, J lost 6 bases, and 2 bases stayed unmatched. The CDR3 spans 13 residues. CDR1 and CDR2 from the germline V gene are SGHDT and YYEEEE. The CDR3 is CASSLLRGHGYTF. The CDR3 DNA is TGTGCCAGCAGCTTGCTCAGGGGGCATGGCTACACCTTC.

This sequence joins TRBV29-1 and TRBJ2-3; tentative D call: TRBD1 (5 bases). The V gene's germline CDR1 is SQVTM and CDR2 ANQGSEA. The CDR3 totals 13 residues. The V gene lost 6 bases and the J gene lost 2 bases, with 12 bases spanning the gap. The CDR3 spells CSVDETVTDTQYF. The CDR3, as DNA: TGCAGCGTGGATGAGACAGTCACAGATACGCAGTATTTT.

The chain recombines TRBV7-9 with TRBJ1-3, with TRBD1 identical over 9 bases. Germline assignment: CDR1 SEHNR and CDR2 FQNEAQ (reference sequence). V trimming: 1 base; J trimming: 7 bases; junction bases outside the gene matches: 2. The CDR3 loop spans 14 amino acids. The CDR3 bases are TGTGCCAGCAGCTTAGGAGACAGGGGGAACACCATATATTTT. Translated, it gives CASSLGDRGNTIYF.

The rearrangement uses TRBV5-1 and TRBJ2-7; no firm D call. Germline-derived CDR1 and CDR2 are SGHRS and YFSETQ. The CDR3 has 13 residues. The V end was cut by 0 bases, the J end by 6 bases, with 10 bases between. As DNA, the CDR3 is TGCGCCAGCAGCTTGGAATCCGACTTCGAGCAGTACTTC. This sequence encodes CASSLESDFEQYF.

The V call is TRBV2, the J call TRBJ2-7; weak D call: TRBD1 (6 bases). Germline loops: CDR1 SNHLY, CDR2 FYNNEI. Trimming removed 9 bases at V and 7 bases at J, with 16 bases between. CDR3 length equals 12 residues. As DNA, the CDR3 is TGTGCCAGTGTCATAGGGACAAGGGAGCAGTACTTC. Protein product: CASVIGTREQYF.

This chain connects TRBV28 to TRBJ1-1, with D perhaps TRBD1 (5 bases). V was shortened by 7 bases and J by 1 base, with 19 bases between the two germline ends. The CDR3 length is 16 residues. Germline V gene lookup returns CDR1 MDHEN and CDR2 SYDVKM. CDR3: CASNLPLTVSNTEAFF. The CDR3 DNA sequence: TGTGCCAGCAACCTGCCACTGACAGTGTCGAACACTGAAGCTTTCTTT.

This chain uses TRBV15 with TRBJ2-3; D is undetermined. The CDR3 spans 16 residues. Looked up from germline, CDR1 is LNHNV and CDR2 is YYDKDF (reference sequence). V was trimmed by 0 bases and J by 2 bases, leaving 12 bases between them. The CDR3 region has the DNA TGTGCCACCAGCAGAGATCAGATGGGCACCACAGATACGCAGTATTTT. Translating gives CATSRDQMGTTDTQYF. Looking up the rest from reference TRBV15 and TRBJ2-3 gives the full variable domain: DAMVIQNPRYQVTQFGKPVTLSCSQTLNHNVMYWYQQKSSQAPKLLFHYYDKDFNNEADTPDNFQSRRPNTSFCFLDIRSPGLGDTAMYLCATSRDQMGTTDTQYFGPGTRLTVL.

The CDR3: CASSLVRDRGTDTQYF. As DNA, the CDR3 is TGTGCCAGCAGCTTAGTCCGGGACAGGGGCACAGATACGCAGTATTTT. The chain has TRBV7-8 and TRBJ2-3; 9 nucleotides match TRBD1. J was trimmed by 1 base and V by 1 base; bases with no gene match: 3. The CDR3 is 16 residues long. CDR1 is SGHVS and CDR2 is FQNEAQ in the germline V gene. Supplemented by reference TRBV7-8 and TRBJ2-3, the full variable domain reads GAGVSQSPRYKVAKRGQDVALRCDPISGHVSLFWYQQALGQGPEFLTYFQNEAQLDKSGLPSDRFFAERPEGSVSTLKIQRTQQEDSAVYLCASSLVRDRGTDTQYFGPGTRLTVL.

Written as DNA, the CDR3 is TGTGCCAGCAGCTCAATCTACGAGCAGTACTTC. Protein sequence: CASSSIYEQYF. V usage is TRBV7-9 and J usage is TRBJ2-7; no clear D. In germline, CDR1 is SEHNR, CDR2 FQNEAQ (reference sequence). The germline V and J ends were trimmed by 4 bases and 3 bases, with 4 bases remaining between them. There are 11 residues in the CDR3.